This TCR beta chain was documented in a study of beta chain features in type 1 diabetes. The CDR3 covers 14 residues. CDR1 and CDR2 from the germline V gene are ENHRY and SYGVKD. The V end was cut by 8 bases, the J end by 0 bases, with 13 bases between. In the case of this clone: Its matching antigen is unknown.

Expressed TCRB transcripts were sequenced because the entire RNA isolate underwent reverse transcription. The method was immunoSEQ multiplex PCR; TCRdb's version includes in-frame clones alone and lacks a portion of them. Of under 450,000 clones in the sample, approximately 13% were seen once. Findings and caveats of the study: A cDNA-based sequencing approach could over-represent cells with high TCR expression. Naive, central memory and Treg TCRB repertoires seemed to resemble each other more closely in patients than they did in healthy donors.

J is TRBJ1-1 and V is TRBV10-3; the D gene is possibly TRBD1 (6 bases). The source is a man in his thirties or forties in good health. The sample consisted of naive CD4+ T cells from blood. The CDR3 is CAIQDSLMNTEAFF. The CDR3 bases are TGTGCCATCCAGGACAGCCTCATGAACACTGAAGCTTTCTTT.